There are many counts of the clone carrying this T cell receptor beta chain. The sample comes from a study of T cells after yellow fever vaccination. The study made its TCR cDNA through 5'RACE template switching. That step introduced a universal primer site along with UMIs. TCRdb reanalysed the 5' RACE reads using MiXCR and keeps one entry per CDR3 protein. The sample contains approximately 69,000 distinct CDR3 sequences, approximately 5% of which appear only once. CDR3 length: 13 residues. Germline CDR1 LNHDA, CDR2 SQIVND (reference sequence). The V end was cut by 7 bases, the J end by 0 bases, with 8 bases between.

Sequenced here: CD4+ T cells sorted from PBMCs, sampled less than 16 days after the first yellow fever vaccination. The chain links TRBV19 to TRBJ2-3, with no clear D. The clonotype comes from a man aged 18 to 30 who received the YFV17D yellow fever vaccine. The CDR3 protein is CASKEASTDTQYF. CDR3 in DNA: TGTGCCAGTAAAGAGGCTAGCACAGATACGCAGTATTTT.